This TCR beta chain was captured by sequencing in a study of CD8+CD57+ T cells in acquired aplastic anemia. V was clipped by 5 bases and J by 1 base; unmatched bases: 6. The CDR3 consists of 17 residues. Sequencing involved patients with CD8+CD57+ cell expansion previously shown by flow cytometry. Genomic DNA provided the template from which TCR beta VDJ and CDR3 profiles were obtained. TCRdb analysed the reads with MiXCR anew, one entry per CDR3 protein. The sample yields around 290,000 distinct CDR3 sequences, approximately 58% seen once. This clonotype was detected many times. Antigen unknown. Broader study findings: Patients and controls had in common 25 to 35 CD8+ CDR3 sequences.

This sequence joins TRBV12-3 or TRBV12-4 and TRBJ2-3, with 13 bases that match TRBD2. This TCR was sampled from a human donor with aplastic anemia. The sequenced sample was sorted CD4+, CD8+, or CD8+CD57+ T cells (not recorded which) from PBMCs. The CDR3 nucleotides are TGTGCCAGCAGTAGACTAGCGGGAGGTCTCGGCACAGATACGCAGTATTTT. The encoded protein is CASSRLAGGLGTDTQYF.